What follows is one T cell receptor beta chain and its context. This entry belongs to a study of blood T cell repertoires in COVID-19. Study context: COVID-19 samples collected from the United States, Italy and Spain covered acute and convalescent phases. The cDNA or gDNA used as material had been derived from T cells, B-cell-depleted T cells, or PBMCs.

Authors' analysis steps: Reference gene primer amplification in the assay estimated nucleated cell counts. Assay: immunoSEQ multiplex PCR; the TCRdb copy retains only in-frame clones and omits some. V and J calls plus clone size are reproduced from that table; the DNA served to infer D and trimming. The data contain fewer than 45,000 clones, nearly 90% of them seen just once; the ten biggest clones take up less than 30%. The V and J ends lost 6 bases and 0 bases, in that order; junction bases with no gene match: 4. Germline assignment: CDR1 WSHSY and CDR2 SAAADI. The CDR3 contains 15 residues. This clonotype was obtained from a man in his 60s with active or convalescent COVID-19. The material sequenced was peripheral blood. The chain has TRBV10-2 and TRBJ2-3; TRBD2 agrees at 9 bases. CDR3 sequence reads: CASRTGTSSTDTQYF. CDR3 sequence (DNA): TGCGCCAGCAGAACCGGGACTAGCAGCACAGATACGCAGTATTTT.